This TCR beta chain was captured by sequencing in a study of cytomegalovirus exposure and HLA in healthy donors. Study-wide points: It is likely that the observed cluster of highly shared sequence variants was a sequencing artifact. Immune exposure data for these donors was limited to CMV serostatus. An ancestry cluster, one associated with Asian ancestry, reportedly showed fewer N-insertions than the approximately 700-donor mean in a later analysis.

The study ran its PCR with 60 Vbeta and 13 Jbeta primers. Profiling relied on immunoSEQ multiplex PCR, and the TCRdb table lists in-frame clones only, not all of them. Among about 260,000 clones listed, 80% to 90% were seen once. Trimming took 0 bases from V and 1 from J; bases not matched to a gene: 2. The CDR3 covers 16 residues. Germline V CDR1 and CDR2: LGHNA, YSLEER. This clone was observed a handful of times. Antigen unknown. The material sequenced was PBMCs. The source of this sequence is a woman aged 40-49 years in good health and CMV-seropositive. The chain has TRBV4-3 and TRBJ2-2, with 7 positions matching TRBD1. The CDR3 here is CASSQDRTGNTGELFF. CDR3 sequence (DNA): TGCGCCAGCAGCCAAGACCGGACAGGGAACACCGGGGAGCTGTTTTTT.